These T cell receptor beta chains were read from a single sample in a study of control samples from healthy donors and cancer patients. TCRdb's copy holds only in-frame clones and misses some; the assay was immunoSEQ multiplex PCR. The profile covers 55,000 to 70,000 clones, with approximately 90% appearing a single time and around 0.91% taken by the ten largest. Sequencing was performed on PBMCs. Receptors were obtained from a man aged 25-45 years with colorectal cancer. Both conserved end residues are part of each CDR3. D genes are given only for firm matches. Clone size is not always given. Where it is, it says once, few, many or a class for expanded clones.

d_gene: -; j_gene: TRBJ2-2; v_gene: TRBV5-4; abundance: -; CDR3nt: TGTGCCAGCAGCTTGATTGAGGGGCCTCCAGGGGAGCTGTTTTTT; CDR3aa: CASSLIEGPPGELFF
d_gene: -; j_gene: TRBJ1-4; v_gene: TRBV28; abundance: -; CDR3nt: TGTGCCAGCAGTCTTAGTTTTGGGGTAGGGCTCAGCGAAAAACTGTTTTTT; CDR3aa: CASSLSFGVGLSEKLFF
d_gene: -; j_gene: TRBJ1-1; v_gene: TRBV7-2; abundance: -; CDR3nt: TGTGCCAGCAGCTTAGGTTTGGGGGTGATGAACACTGAAGCTTTCTTT; CDR3aa: CASSLGLGVMNTEAFF
d_gene: TRBD1; j_gene: TRBJ2-2; v_gene: TRBV7-2; abundance: once; CDR3nt: TGTGCCAGCAGCGCCAGGGGGTTCGGGGAGCTGTTTTTT; CDR3aa: CASSARGFGELFF
d_gene: -; j_gene: TRBJ1-1; v_gene: TRBV11-2; abundance: -; CDR3nt: TGTGCCAGCAGCTTACAGGGCTCGTACACTGAAGCTTTCTTT; CDR3aa: CASSLQGSYTEAFF
d_gene: TRBD2; j_gene: TRBJ2-7; v_gene: TRBV6-2/TRBV6-3; abundance: -; CDR3nt: TGTGCCAGCAGTTACTCCTTCGGGACTAGCGGTTACTCCTACGAGCAGTACTTC; CDR3aa: CASSYSFGTSGYSYEQYF
d_gene: -; j_gene: TRBJ2-1; v_gene: TRBV19; abundance: once; CDR3nt: TGTGCCAGTAGTATGCTACTAGCAAGGGAGCAGTTCTTC; CDR3aa: CASSMLLAREQFF
d_gene: -; j_gene: TRBJ1-3; v_gene: TRBV5-8; abundance: few; CDR3nt: TGTGCCAGCAGCTTGATTTCCAGGACCTCTGGAAACACCATATATTTT; CDR3aa: CASSLISRTSGNTIYF
d_gene: TRBD1; j_gene: TRBJ1-1; v_gene: TRBV7-2; abundance: once; CDR3nt: TGTGCCAGCAGCTTGCGGCAGGGGGTCGGCACTGAAGCTTTCTTT; CDR3aa: CASSLRQGVGTEAFF
d_gene: -; j_gene: TRBJ2-3; v_gene: TRBV4-3; abundance: -; CDR3nt: TGCGCCAGCAGCCTGGACCTCGCCACTACGCAGTATTTT; CDR3aa: CASSLDLATTQYF
d_gene: -; j_gene: TRBJ1-2; v_gene: TRBV6-5; abundance: -; CDR3nt: TGTGCCAGCAGCGTGGATGACAGGCTCTATGGCTACACCTTC; CDR3aa: CASSVDDRLYGYTF
d_gene: -; j_gene: TRBJ1-1; v_gene: TRBV4-2; abundance: -; CDR3nt: TGTGCCAGCAGCCAGCCCGAAGAAGTGGGGCGGGAAGCTTTCTTT; CDR3aa: CASSQPEEVGREAFF
d_gene: -; j_gene: TRBJ1-2; v_gene: TRBV24-1; abundance: -; CDR3nt: TGTGCCACCAGTGACCACGAGACGGGGAGGAATTACTATGGCTACACCTTC; CDR3aa: CATSDHETGRNYYGYTF
d_gene: TRBD1; j_gene: TRBJ2-3; v_gene: TRBV9; abundance: -; CDR3nt: TGTGCCAGCAGCCCTACAGGGGCTGGGGGAGATACGCAGTATTTT; CDR3aa: CASSPTGAGGDTQYF
d_gene: TRBD1; j_gene: TRBJ2-5; v_gene: TRBV5-5; abundance: -; CDR3nt: TGTGCCAGCAGCCCCGGACAGGGTGTAGAGACCCAGTACTTC; CDR3aa: CASSPGQGVETQYF
d_gene: TRBD1; j_gene: TRBJ1-6; v_gene: TRBV7-9; abundance: -; CDR3nt: TGTGCCAGCAGCTTACGAGGACAGGGCAGAGAACCCCTCCACTTT; CDR3aa: CASSLRGQGREPLHF
d_gene: -; j_gene: TRBJ1-1; v_gene: TRBV30; abundance: -; CDR3nt: TGTGCCTGGGGGGACTTTGAGACTGAAGCTTTCTTT; CDR3aa: CAWGDFETEAFF
d_gene: -; j_gene: TRBJ2-1; v_gene: TRBV3-1/TRBV3-2; abundance: -; CDR3nt: TGTGCCAGCAGCCACACCTACAATGAGCAGTTCTTC; CDR3aa: CASSHTYNEQFF
d_gene: -; j_gene: TRBJ2-1; v_gene: TRBV11-2; abundance: -; CDR3nt: TGTGCCAGCAGCTACATCAGCGGCGGCTACAATGAGCAGTTCTTC; CDR3aa: CASSYISGGYNEQFF
d_gene: -; j_gene: TRBJ2-3; v_gene: TRBV6-1; abundance: few; CDR3nt: TGTGCCAGCAGTGAGGGGTGGTTGGGGCAGTATTTT; CDR3aa: CASSEGWLGQYF